The source of this T cell receptor beta chain is a study of blood T cell repertoires in COVID-19. Across the study: The origin of the acute and convalescent COVID-19 samples was the United States, Italy and Spain. T cells, B-cell-depleted T cells, or PBMCs supplied cDNA or gDNA.

Patients at the Seattle site were enrolled during active infection and followed longitudinally. In this sample, this clone is medium-sized. The CDR3 is 16 amino acids. Deletions cut 4 bases from V and 9 bases from J, with 19 bases between. In germline, CDR1 is MNHEY, CDR2 SVGEGT. Only in-frame clones appear in the TCRdb table, and some are missing; sequencing was by immunoSEQ multiplex PCR. The data contain about 87,000 clones, approximately 85% of them seen just once; the ten biggest clones take up approximately 3%. This TCR derives from an elderly woman with COVID-19, enrolled during active disease. The rearrangement uses TRBV6-2 or TRBV6-3 and TRBJ1-6; D is unresolved. Material: peripheral blood. As DNA, the CDR3 is TGTGCCAGCAGTTCCGCTCTCGGCGTTGAGGTTTCACCCCTCCACTTT. Encoded protein: CASSSALGVEVSPLHF.